Listed here are 32 T cell receptor beta chains from one sample, sequenced in a study of low-dose radiotherapy and immunotherapy resistance in tumors. Gene-specific TRAV and TRBV primers were used for first-strand cDNA, covering alpha and beta chains. The authors ran around 20 PCR cycles to amplify TCRs with a constant-region primer and V-primer adapter. In TCRdb, the reads were re-called with MiXCR into one record per CDR3 protein. The sample gives some 39,000 distinct CDR3 sequences, roughly 28% of which show up once; approximately 3.7% is in the top ten. Time point specified: before trial treatment. Source: PBMCs, taken before treatment. The receptors were gathered from a male donor with gallbladder cancer.

About this clonotype itself: A far larger clone is one nucleotide away, so this likely arose from a read error. V usage is TRBV24-1 and J usage is TRBJ2-2, with 7 positions matching TRBD1. The CDR3 has 17 residues. The germline gives CDR1 KGHDR, CDR2 SFDVKD. The CDR3 nucleotides are TGTGCCAGCAGTCTATACGACAGGGCCATTATCACCGGGGAGCCGTTTTTT. Amino acids: CASSLYDRAIITGEPFF.

In its sample, this clonotype ranks as medium-sized. V and J are TRBV28 and TRBJ2-1; D is ambiguous. Germline CDR1 MDHEN, CDR2 SYDVKM. V was shortened by 1 base and J by 10 bases, with 11 bases between the two germline ends. The CDR3 extends over 13 amino acids. The CDR3: CASSLSQVLEQFF. For the CDR3, the DNA is TGTGCCAGCAGTTTATCGCAGGTGTTGGAGCAGTTCTTC.

The table lists this clonotype with many counts. The chain has TRBV11-1 and TRBJ2-7; D is perhaps TRBD2 (6 bases). The germline CDR1 and CDR2 sequences are SGHAT and FQDESV (reference sequence). V dropped 4 bases and J dropped 1 base, with 14 bases sitting between them. The CDR3 extends over 15 amino acids. The CDR3 sequence is CASSSPPSGSYEQYF. The CDR3 coding sequence is TGTGCCAGCAGCTCCCCCCCCAGCGGGTCCTACGAGCAGTACTTC. Full variable domain (remainder filled in from reference TRBV11-1 and TRBJ2-7): EAEVAQSPRYKITEKSQAVAFWCDPISGHATLYWYRQILGQGPELLVQFQDESVVDDSQLPKDRFSAERLKGVDSTLKIQPAELGDSAMYLCASSSPPSGSYEQYFGPGTRLTVT.

J is TRBJ2-4 and V is TRBV6-2 or TRBV6-3; TRBD1 matches 8 bases. From germline, CDR1 is MNHEY and CDR2 SVGEGT. The CDR3 is made up of 15 amino acids. The V segment lost 7 bases and the J segment 1 base; nucleotides outside the gene matches: 6. CDR3 protein: CASKGQGTAKNIQYF. CDR3 nucleotide sequence: TGTGCCAGCAAAGGACAGGGAACGGCCAAAAACATTCAGTACTTC.

The CDR3 DNA sequence: TGTGCCAGCAGCTTAGGAGTAGCGGGGTTCTCCAGCTCCTACAATGAGCAGTTCTTC. It translates to CASSLGVAGFSSSYNEQFF. The V and J genes are TRBV7-2 and TRBJ2-1, with 8 bases lining up with TRBD2. V gave up 1 base and J gave up 0 bases; unmatched junction bases: 11. CDR3 length: 19 amino acids. CDR1 is SGHTA and CDR2 is FQGNSA in the germline V gene. Filled out from reference TRBV7-2 and TRBJ2-1, the complete variable domain reads GAGVSQSPSNKVTEKGKDVELRCDPISGHTALYWYRQSLGQGLEFLIYFQGNSAPDKSGLPSDRFSAERTGGSVSTLTIQRTQQEDSAVYLCASSLGVAGFSSSYNEQFFGPGTRLTVL.

The chain uses TRBV7-6 and TRBJ2-3; the D is unclear. V lost 3 bases and J lost 4, with 11 bases in between. Germline values: CDR1 SGHVS, CDR2 FNYEAQ. This CDR3 contains 14 residues. The CDR3 bases are TGTGCCAGCAGCTTGAGAAGTAGGCCAGATACGCAGTATTTT. This codes for CASSLRSRPDTQYF. Looking up the rest from reference TRBV7-6 and TRBJ2-3 gives the full variable domain: GAGVSQSPRYKVTKRGQDVALRCDPISGHVSLYWYRQALGQGPEFLTYFNYEAQQDKSGLPNDRFSAERPEGSISTLTIQRTEQRDSAMYRCASSLRSRPDTQYFGPGTRLTVL.

The rearrangement links TRBV5-6 to TRBJ2-5; weak D call: TRBD2 (5 bases). Looked up from germline, CDR1 is SGHDT and CDR2 is YYEEEE. This CDR3 contains 11 residues. Trimming cost V 0 bases and J 10 bases, with 7 bases left between them. The CDR3 region has the DNA TGTGCCAGCAGCTTGGAGGGAGTCCAGTACTTC. This sequence encodes CASSLEGVQYF.

This clonotype counts as medium-sized (0.01 to 0.1%). The chain joins TRBV5-1 to TRBJ2-1; 7 bases match TRBD2. CDR3 length: 16 residues. Germline trimming cut 0 bases from V and 6 bases from J; bases unmatched to any gene: 9. CDR1 SGHRS and CDR2 YFSETQ come from the germline V gene. This CDR3 is CASSLDPASGGNEQFF. The DNA of the CDR3 is TGCGCCAGCAGCTTGGACCCAGCCTCGGGGGGCAATGAGCAGTTCTTC.

The table lists this clonotype with many counts. The CDR3 loop reads CASSSTKNIQYF. The CDR3 DNA follows: TGTGCCAGCAGTTCGACCAAAAACATTCAGTACTTC. This chain joins TRBV12-3 or TRBV12-4 and TRBJ2-4; D call uncertain. The V end lost 4 bases, the J end lost 2 bases, and 3 bases lay between the germline ends. There are 12 residues in the CDR3.

The chain uses TRBV19 and TRBJ2-3; the D gene is possibly TRBD2 (6 bases). The CDR3 length is 16 residues. CDR1 and CDR2 (germline): LNHDA, SQIVND (reference sequence). V dropped 5 bases and J dropped 4 bases, with 19 bases sitting between them. In nucleotides, the CDR3 is TGTGCCAGTAGTCGTCCCTGGGGGGACCGTCCAGATACGCAGTATTTT. It codes for CASSRPWGDRPDTQYF.

This clonotype is labeled as medium-sized. This rearrangement joins TRBV5-1 to TRBJ1-2; D is undetermined. The germline V and J ends were trimmed by 2 bases and 3 bases, with 8 bases remaining between them. The germline V gene has CDR1 SGHRS and CDR2 YFSETQ. This CDR3 has 13 amino acids. The DNA for the CDR3 is TGCGCCAGCAGCTTTGGTACCGACTATGGCTACACCTTC. This codes for CASSFGTDYGYTF. The whole variable domain, filled in from reference TRBV5-1 and TRBJ1-2, reads KAGVTQTPRYLIKTRGQQVTLSCSPISGHRSVSWYQQTPGQGLQFLFEYFSETQRNKGNFPGRFSGRQFSNSRSEMNVSTLELGDSALYLCASSFGTDYGYTFGSGTRLTVV.

In its sample, this clonotype was seen many times. J is TRBJ2-7 and V is TRBV15, with a tentative D call TRBD2 (6 bases). This CDR3 spans 14 amino acids. Trimming cost V 9 bases and J 3 bases, with 18 bases left between them. CDR1 is LNHNV and CDR2 is YYDKDF in the germline V gene (reference sequence). CDR3: CATSSGGTDYEQYF. The CDR3 DNA sequence: TGTGCCACTTCCAGTGGGGGGACGGACTACGAGCAGTACTTC.

At least ten counts were recorded for this clonotype. The rearrangement uses TRBV5-1 and TRBJ2-1; D gene unclear. The V and J ends lost 0 bases and 7 bases respectively, with 8 bases between them. The germline gives CDR1 SGHRS, CDR2 YFSETQ. This CDR3 region has 13 residues. The CDR3 spells CASSLGQINEQFF. The CDR3 DNA reads as TGCGCCAGCAGCTTGGGTCAGATTAATGAGCAGTTCTTC.

This clonotype was seen many times. The chain carries TRBV27 and TRBJ2-5, with 7 positions matching TRBD2. This CDR3 comprises 15 residues. With 7 bases clipped from V and 6 bases from J, the junction kept 14 bases outside the gene matches. Per germline, CDR1 MNHEY and CDR2 SMNVEV (reference sequence). The CDR3 DNA reads as TGTGCCAGCACCCCCCCGCGGGGGAATAGCCAGACCCAGTACTTC. Encoded protein: CASTPPRGNSQTQYF.

The chain couples TRBV13 to TRBJ2-1, with 10 positions matching TRBD2. The length of the CDR3 is 15 residues. Germline CDR1 reads PRHDT; CDR2 reads FYEKMQ (reference sequence). The V gene end was trimmed by 5 bases and the J gene end by 7 bases; junction bases not matched to a gene: 8. CDR3 in amino acids: CASSQLAGVENEQFF. CDR3 DNA sequence: TGTGCCAGCAGCCAGCTAGCGGGAGTTGAAAATGAGCAGTTCTTC.

As for this clonotype: A far larger clone is only one base removed, so a read error is likely. The rearrangement joins TRBV13 to TRBJ2-2, with 7 positions matching TRBD1. Germline V gives CDR1 PRHDT, CDR2 FYEKMQ (reference sequence). This CDR3 has 16 amino acids. CDR3 nucleotide sequence: TGTGCCAGCAGTGATGGGGAGACAGGGTACACCAGGGAGCTGTTTTTT. Protein: CASSDGETGYTRELFF. The variable domain in full, completed from reference TRBV13 and TRBJ2-2, reads AAGVIQSPRHLIKEKRETATLKCYPIPRHDTVYWYQQGPGQDPQFLISFYEKMQSDKGSIPDRFSAQQFSDYHSELNMSSLELGDSALYFCASSDGETGYTRELFFGEGSRLTVL.

The chain combines TRBV6-2 or TRBV6-3 with TRBJ1-1; D is possibly TRBD1 (5 bases). The CDR3 runs to 18 residues. Germline V gives CDR1 MNHEY, CDR2 SVGEGT. V was shortened by 6 bases and J by 0 bases, with 23 bases between the two germline ends. The CDR3: CASSPITRQNKMNTEAFF. The DNA of the CDR3 is TGTGCCAGCAGCCCAATAACCCGACAGAACAAAATGAACACTGAAGCTTTCTTT.

The sample holds a few counts of this clonotype. V gene TRBV6-5 combines with J gene TRBJ2-3; D is perhaps TRBD2 (6 bases). V lost 5 bases to trimming and J lost 1 base, with 13 bases between them. CDR1 and CDR2 from the germline V gene are MNHEY and SVGAGI. The CDR3 is made up of 15 amino acids. This CDR3 reads CASSDYGGGTDTQYF. The CDR3 bases are TGTGCCAGCAGTGACTATGGCGGGGGCACAGATACGCAGTATTTT.

With regard to this clonotype: A far larger clone is off by one base, so a read error is likely. V usage is TRBV5-8 and J usage is TRBJ2-7; D remains ambiguous. Germline assignment: CDR1 SGHTS and CDR2 YDEGEE. The CDR3 is 14 amino acids. Trimming shortened V by 2 bases and J by 1 base, and 10 bases separated the two germline ends. The CDR3 sequence is CASSFGEASYEQYF. The DNA of the CDR3 is TGTGCCAGCAGCTTCGGAGAGGCTTCCTACGAGCAGTACTTC.

This clonotype appeared many times. The chain links TRBV14 to TRBJ2-7, with TRBD1 matching 8 bases. The CDR3 has 17 amino acids. Unmatched junction bases numbered 18, after V lost 4 bases and J lost 7 bases. Germline assignment: CDR1 SGHDN and CDR2 FVKESK. The CDR3, as DNA: TGTGCCAGCAGCCCGACCCCCGGACAGGGAGATCTTAGGGAGCAGTACTTC. Translation gives CASSPTPGQGDLREQYF.

CDR3 DNA sequence: TGTGCCAGTCGGCCGACAGGGAGCTCTGGAAACACCATATATTTT. Translation gives CASRPTGSSGNTIYF. The V call is TRBV25-1, the J call TRBJ1-3, with 7 bases fitting TRBD1. The CDR3 contains 15 residues. The J segment lost 0 bases and the V segment lost 9 bases, leaving 8 bases of the junction unmatched. The germline gives CDR1 MGHDK, CDR2 SYGVNS. Full variable domain (outside the CDR3, taken from reference TRBV25-1 and TRBJ1-3): EADIYQTPRYLVIGTGKKITLECSQTMGHDKMYWYQQDPGMELHLIHYSYGVNSTEKGDLSSESTVSRIRTEHFPLTLESARPSHTSQYLCASRPTGSSGNTIYFGEGSWLTVV.

This clonotype was seen only a few times. The chain links TRBV28 to TRBJ1-6; possible D gene TRBD1, 5 bases. Germline V gene sequence: CDR1 MDHEN, CDR2 SYDVKM. The CDR3 covers 16 residues. The germline V and J ends were trimmed by 7 bases and 8 bases, with 21 bases remaining between them. The CDR3 loop is CASTLSSGGIHSPLHF. In DNA form, the CDR3 reads TGTGCCAGCACCTTATCTAGCGGGGGGATCCATTCACCCCTCCACTTT.

This clonotype was observed at least ten times. The V and J genes are TRBV29-1 and TRBJ1-5, with D possibly matching TRBD1 (5 bases). The ends were cut back, 4 bases at V and 3 bases at J, with 10 bases in the middle. This CDR3 spans 13 amino acids. Germline CDR1 and CDR2: SQVTM and ANQGSEA. DNA for the CDR3: TGCAGCGTTGTGGGGCATGACAATCAGCCCCAGCATTTT. Amino acids: CSVVGHDNQPQHF.

This clonotype came up a few times. The rearrangement joins TRBV27 to TRBJ2-2; 8 positions match TRBD1. After removal of 5 bases from V and 4 bases from J, the junction contained 6 bases not matched to a gene. The CDR3 is 15 residues long. Germline V gives CDR1 MNHEY, CDR2 SMNVEV (reference sequence). The CDR3 DNA reads as TGTGCCAGCAGTCCACAGGGGGTGGGCACCGGGGAGCTGTTTTTT. Its translation is CASSPQGVGTGELFF.

V usage is TRBV6-2 or TRBV6-3 and J usage is TRBJ2-7; 8 bases are shared with TRBD1. CDR1 is MNHEY and CDR2 is SVGEGT in the germline V gene. V lost 4 bases, J lost 2 bases, and 7 bases stayed unmatched. This CDR3 contains 15 residues. The CDR3 sequence is CASSSLGTGAYEQYF. The CDR3, as DNA: TGTGCCAGCAGTTCCCTCGGGACAGGAGCCTACGAGCAGTACTTC.

About this clonotype itself: A single base is all that separates this from a far larger clone, so a read error is likely. The chain carries TRBV4-2 and TRBJ2-7; D possibly uses TRBD1 or TRBD2 (5 bases each). Trimming cost V 3 bases and J 10 bases, with 19 bases left between them. Germline CDR1 and CDR2: LGHNA and YNFKEQ. This CDR3 comprises 14 residues. CDR3 DNA sequence: TGTGCCAGCAGCCAGGCTACCGGGACGGGTTTTCAGTACTTC. Its translation is CASSQATGTGFQYF.

On this clonotype itself: With a far larger clone one base away, a read error is the likely cause. This chain uses TRBV7-2 with TRBJ2-7, with D possibly being TRBD2 (6 bases). CDR3 length: 16 amino acids. Germline-derived CDR1 and CDR2 are SGHTA and FQGNSA. Here the CDR3 reads CAISTIPGENDYEQYF. CDR3 DNA sequence: TGTGCCATCAGCACCATTCCGGGAGAAAACGACTACGAGCAGTACTTC. Variable domain in full (rest from reference TRBV7-2 and TRBJ2-7): GAGVSQSPSNKVTEKGKDVELRCDPISGHTALYWYRQSLGQGLEFLIYFQGNSAPDKSGLPSDRFSAERTGGSVSTLTIQRTQQEDSAVYLCAISTIPGENDYEQYFGPGTRLTVT.

This clonotype is termed medium-sized. This chain joins TRBV9 and TRBJ2-3; 7 bases match TRBD2. The CDR3 is made up of 12 amino acids. Germline CDR1 is SGDLS and CDR2 is YYNGEE. Losses at the gene ends were 4 bases for V and 6 bases for J; bases not matched to a gene: 2. The CDR3 DNA sequence: TGTGCCAGCAGCCAACTAGCGGATACGCAGTATTTT. Amino acids: CASSQLADTQYF.

The rearrangement joins TRBV29-1 to TRBJ2-7; a possible D gene is TRBD2 (7 bases). V was trimmed by 6 bases and J by 4 bases, leaving 22 bases between them. Germline assignment: CDR1 SQVTM and CDR2 ANQGSEA. The CDR3 is 15 amino acids. This CDR3 is CSVLPEGGGGYEQYF. The DNA for the CDR3 is TGCAGCGTGCTACCAGAGGGGGGCGGGGGATACGAGCAGTACTTC.

Only a few counts were recorded for this clonotype. The chain recombines TRBV6-8 with TRBJ2-1; no definite D call. The germline V gene has CDR1 MNHGY and CDR2 SAAAGT. The V and J ends lost 5 bases and 6 bases respectively, with 14 bases between them. This CDR3 comprises 14 residues. The CDR3 region is CASSEVIRVNEQFF. The CDR3 DNA reads as TGTGCCAGCAGTGAAGTGATTAGAGTCAATGAGCAGTTCTTC.

The table lists this clonotype with many counts. V usage is TRBV29-1 and J usage is TRBJ2-1, with 7 nucleotides matching TRBD1. The CDR3 runs to 11 residues. J was trimmed by 15 bases and V by 3 bases; bases with no gene match: 8. Looked up from germline, CDR1 is SQVTM and CDR2 is ANQGSEA. The CDR3 region is CSVDARGQRFF. The DNA for the CDR3 is TGCAGCGTTGACGCGAGGGGACAGCGGTTCTTC.

This rearrangement joins TRBV2 to TRBJ1-2; D is unclear. Germline V gene data show CDR1 as SNHLY and CDR2 as FYNNEI. This CDR3 region has 13 residues. V was cut by 7 bases and J by 5 bases, with 14 bases left in between. The CDR3 DNA follows: TGTGCCAGCACCATGACCGATACTTATGGCTACACCTTC. It translates to CASTMTDTYGYTF.